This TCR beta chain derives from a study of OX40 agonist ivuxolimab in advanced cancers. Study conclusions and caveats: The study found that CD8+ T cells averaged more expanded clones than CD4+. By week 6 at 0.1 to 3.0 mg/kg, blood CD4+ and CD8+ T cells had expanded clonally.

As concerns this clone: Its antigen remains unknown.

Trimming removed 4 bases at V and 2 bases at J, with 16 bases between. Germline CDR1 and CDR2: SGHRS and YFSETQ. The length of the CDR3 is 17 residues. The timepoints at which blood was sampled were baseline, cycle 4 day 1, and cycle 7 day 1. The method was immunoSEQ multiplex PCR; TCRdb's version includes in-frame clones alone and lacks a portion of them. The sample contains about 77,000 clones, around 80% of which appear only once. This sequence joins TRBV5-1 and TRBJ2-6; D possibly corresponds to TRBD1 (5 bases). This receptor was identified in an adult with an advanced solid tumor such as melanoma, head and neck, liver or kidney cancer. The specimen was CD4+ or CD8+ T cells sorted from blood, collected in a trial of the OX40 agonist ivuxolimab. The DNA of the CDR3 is TGCGCCAGCAGCCCTCTGGCAGGGCGCGCTGGGGCCAACGTCCTGACTTTC. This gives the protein CASSPLAGRAGANVLTF.